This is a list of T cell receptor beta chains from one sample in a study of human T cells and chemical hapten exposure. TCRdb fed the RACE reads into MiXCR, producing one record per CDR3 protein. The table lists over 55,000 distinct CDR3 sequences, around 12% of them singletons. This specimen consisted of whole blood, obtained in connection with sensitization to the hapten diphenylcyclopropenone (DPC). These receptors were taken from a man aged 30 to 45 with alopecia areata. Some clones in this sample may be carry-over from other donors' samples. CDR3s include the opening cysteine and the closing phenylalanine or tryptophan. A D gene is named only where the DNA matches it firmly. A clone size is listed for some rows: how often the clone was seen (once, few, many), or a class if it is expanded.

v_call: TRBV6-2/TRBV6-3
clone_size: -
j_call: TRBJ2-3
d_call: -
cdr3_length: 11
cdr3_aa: CASSNTDTRYF
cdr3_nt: TGTGCCAGCAGCAACACAGATACGCGGTATTTT

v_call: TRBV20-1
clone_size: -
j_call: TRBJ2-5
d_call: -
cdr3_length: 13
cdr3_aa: CSARKRVQETQYF
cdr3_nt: TGCAGTGCTAGAAAGCGGGTCCAAGAGACCCAGTACTTC

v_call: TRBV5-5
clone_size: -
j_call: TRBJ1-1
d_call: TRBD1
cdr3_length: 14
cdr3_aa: CASSRDSMNTEAFF
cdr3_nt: TGTGCCAGCAGCCGGGACAGCATGAACACTGAAGCTTTCTTT

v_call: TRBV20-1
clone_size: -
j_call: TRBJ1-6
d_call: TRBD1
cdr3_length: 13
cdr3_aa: CSAGGDRNSPLHF
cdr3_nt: TGCAGTGCGGGTGGGGACAGAAATTCACCCCTCCACTTT

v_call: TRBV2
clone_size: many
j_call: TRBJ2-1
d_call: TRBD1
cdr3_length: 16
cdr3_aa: CASSESQGWSYNEQFF
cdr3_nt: TGTGCCAGCAGTGAGTCACAGGGGTGGTCCTACAATGAGCAGTTCTTC

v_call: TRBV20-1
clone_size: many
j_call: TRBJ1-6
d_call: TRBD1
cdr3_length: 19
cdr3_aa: CSARDKGQGWSQEGSPLHF
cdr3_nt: TGCAGTGCTAGAGATAAAGGACAGGGGTGGTCTCAGGAGGGTTCACCCCTCCACTTT

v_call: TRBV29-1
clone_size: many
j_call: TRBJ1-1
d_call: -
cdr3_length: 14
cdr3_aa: CSVGTVSMNTEAFF
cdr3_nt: TGCAGCGTTGGGACGGTTAGCATGAACACTGAAGCTTTCTTT

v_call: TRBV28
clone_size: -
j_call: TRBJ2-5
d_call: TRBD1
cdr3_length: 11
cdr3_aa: CASSSDRAQYF
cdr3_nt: TGTGCCAGCAGTTCCGACAGGGCCCAGTACTTC

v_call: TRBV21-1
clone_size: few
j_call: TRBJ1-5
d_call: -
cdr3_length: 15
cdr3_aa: CASSKGGSGNQPQHF
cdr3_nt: TGTGCCAGCAGCAAAGGGGGCTCGGGCAATCAGCCCCAGCATTTT

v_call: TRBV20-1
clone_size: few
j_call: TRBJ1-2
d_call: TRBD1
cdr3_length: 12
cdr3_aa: CSARWQGAGYTF
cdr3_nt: TGCAGTGCTAGATGGCAGGGGGCTGGCTACACCTTC

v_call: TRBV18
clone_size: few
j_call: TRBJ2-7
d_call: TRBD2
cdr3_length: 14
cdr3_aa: CASSSGGAEYEQYF
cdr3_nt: TGTGCCAGCTCCTCGGGGGGGGCCGAGTACGAGCAGTACTTC

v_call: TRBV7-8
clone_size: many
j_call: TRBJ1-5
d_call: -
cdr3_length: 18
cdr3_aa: CASSLFWTGVNSNQPQHF
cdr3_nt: TGTGCCAGCAGCTTATTTTGGACCGGGGTTAATAGCAATCAGCCCCAGCATTTT

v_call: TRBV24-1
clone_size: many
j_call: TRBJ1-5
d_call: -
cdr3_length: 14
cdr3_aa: CATSGGERNQPQHF
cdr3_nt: TGTGCCACCAGTGGAGGGGAGCGCAATCAGCCCCAGCATTTT

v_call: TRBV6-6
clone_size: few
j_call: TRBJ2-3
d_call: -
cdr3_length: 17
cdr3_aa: CASSYAPGTKGTDTQYF
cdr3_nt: TGTGCCAGCAGTTATGCTCCCGGGACAAAGGGGACAGATACGCAGTATTTT

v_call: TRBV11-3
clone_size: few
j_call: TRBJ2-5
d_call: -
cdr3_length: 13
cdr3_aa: CASSLNGQETQYF
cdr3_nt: TGTGCCAGCAGCTTAAACGGCCAGGAGACCCAGTACTTC

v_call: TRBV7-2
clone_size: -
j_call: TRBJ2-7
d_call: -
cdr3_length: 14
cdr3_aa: CASSQRYADSEQYF
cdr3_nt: TGTGCCAGCAGCCAAAGGTACGCCGACTCCGAGCAGTACTTC

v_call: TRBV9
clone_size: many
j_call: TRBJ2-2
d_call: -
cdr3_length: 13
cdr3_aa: CASSVAPTGELFF
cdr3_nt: TGTGCCAGCAGCGTAGCGCCCACCGGGGAGCTGTTTTTT

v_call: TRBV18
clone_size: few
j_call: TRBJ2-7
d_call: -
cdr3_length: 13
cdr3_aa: CASSPSGTYEQYF
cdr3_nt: TGTGCCAGCTCACCCTCGGGAACCTACGAGCAGTACTTC